One and the same sample provided the 21 T cell receptor beta chains below, sequenced in a study of blood T cell repertoires in COVID-19. Produced via immunoSEQ multiplex PCR; TCRdb's table is partial and in-frame only. The repertoire holds some 220,000 clones, with around four fifths as singletons. The sample consisted of peripheral blood. These receptor sequences come from a woman in her seventies with COVID-19, enrolled during active disease.

CDR3 nucleotides: TGCGCCAGCAGTCAATCGAGGCAGGACAGGAGAATAAATTCACCCCTCCACTTT. It encodes CASSQSRQDRRINSPLHF. The V and J genes are TRBV23-1 and TRBJ1-6, with 7 bases that match TRBD1. TRBV23-1 is an ORF for which the function is uncertain. This CDR3 contains 18 residues. The ends lost 0 bases at V and 7 bases at J; junction bases unmatched: 12.

The chain employs TRBV27 and TRBJ1-4; D unresolved. Germline V CDR1 and CDR2: MNHEY, SMNVEV (reference sequence). The V and J ends lost 2 bases and 5 bases respectively, with 12 bases between them. The length of the CDR3 is 15 residues. The CDR3 loop is CASSLEGGRNEKLFF. DNA of the CDR3: TGTGCCAGCAGTTTAGAGGGAGGGAGAAATGAAAAACTGTTTTTT. The full variable domain, completed using reference TRBV27 and TRBJ1-4, is EAQVTQNPRYLITVTGKKLTVTCSQNMNHEYMSWYRQDPGLGLRQIYYSMNVEVTDKGDVPEGYKVSRKEKRNFPLILESPSPNQTSLYFCASSLEGGRNEKLFFGSGTQLSVL.

The V call is TRBV4-1, the J call TRBJ1-3; D is uncertain. Germline loops: CDR1 MGHRA, CDR2 YSYEKL. The CDR3 sequence is 13 residues long. V lost 5 bases and J 0 bases, leaving 5 bases between the germline ends. The CDR3 DNA is TGCGCCAGCAGCGTCTACTCTGGAAACACCATATATTTT. Residues: CASSVYSGNTIYF.

The chain employs TRBV19 and TRBJ1-4, with TRBD1 identical over 11 bases. The length of the CDR3 is 13 residues. Looked up from germline, CDR1 is LNHDA and CDR2 is SQIVND (reference sequence). V was pared by 9 bases and J by 16 bases, with 13 bases of the junction left unmatched. CDR3 sequence: CASSLGRDRGTFF. The CDR3 nucleotides read TGTGCCAGCTCCCTTGGCCGGGACAGGGGGACGTTTTTT.

The rearrangement links TRBV19 to TRBJ2-1, with 8 bases that match TRBD1. J gave up 0 bases and V 1 base, and 2 bases lay outside the gene matches. CDR1 and CDR2 (germline): LNHDA, SQIVND (reference sequence). The CDR3 runs to 16 residues. The DNA for the CDR3 is TGTGCCAGTAGTATAGGGACAGGGTACTCCTACAATGAGCAGTTCTTC. It encodes CASSIGTGYSYNEQFF. The variable domain in full, with the rest retrieved from reference TRBV19 and TRBJ2-1, is DGGITQSPKYLFRKEGQNVTLSCEQNLNHDAMYWYRQDPGQGLRLIYYSQIVNDFQKGDIAEGYSVSREKKESFPLTVTSAQKNPTAFYLCASSIGTGYSYNEQFFGPGTRLTVL.

The gene calls are TRBV5-1 and TRBJ2-1; 9 bases match TRBD2. Germline-derived CDR1 and CDR2 are SGHRS and YFSETQ. V lost 2 bases, J lost 10 bases, and 13 bases stayed unmatched. CDR3 length equals 16 residues. In DNA, the CDR3 is TGCGCCAGCAGCTTAGAGTCAGCGGGAGGAGGAAAGGAGCAGTTCTTC. Translated, it gives CASSLESAGGGKEQFF.

The chain couples TRBV25-1 to TRBJ2-7, with 8 bases lining up with TRBD2. The germline V gene has CDR1 MGHDK and CDR2 SYGVNS. The CDR3 totals 16 residues. After removal of 6 bases from V and 0 bases from J, the junction contained 10 bases not matched to a gene. This CDR3 reads CASSSSGALFSYEQYF. CDR3 bases: TGTGCCAGCAGCAGTAGCGGGGCCTTATTCTCCTACGAGCAGTACTTC.

CDR3 loop: CASSLETGRYGGYTF. DNA of the CDR3: TGCGCCAGCAGCTTGGAAACAGGAAGATATGGGGGCTACACCTTC. The V call is TRBV5-1, the J call TRBJ1-2, with D possibly being TRBD1 (5 bases). V lost 0 bases and J 8 bases, leaving 17 bases between the germline ends. The CDR3 is 15 residues long. The germline V gene has CDR1 SGHRS and CDR2 YFSETQ. Complete variable domain (other parts from reference TRBV5-1 and TRBJ1-2): KAGVTQTPRYLIKTRGQQVTLSCSPISGHRSVSWYQQTPGQGLQFLFEYFSETQRNKGNFPGRFSGRQFSNSRSEMNVSTLELGDSALYLCASSLETGRYGGYTFGSGTRLTVV.

The chain couples TRBV7-2 to TRBJ2-7; D perhaps matches TRBD2 (5 bases). The CDR3 has 13 residues. Trimming left V 4 bases short and J 2 bases short, with 9 bases between. CDR1 and CDR2 (germline): SGHTA, FQGNSA. CDR3 region: CASSSGLAYEQYF. DNA for the CDR3: TGTGCCAGCAGCTCAGGACTCGCCTACGAGCAGTACTTC.

V and J are TRBV18 and TRBJ1-3; no clear D gene. There are 14 residues in the CDR3. Germline assignment: CDR1 KGHSH and CDR2 LQKENI. Between the trimmed V and J ends, which lost 5 bases and 0 bases, there was a span of 8 bases. The CDR3 DNA is TGTGCCAGCTCATCAGCTAGCTCTGGAAACACCATATATTTT. It yields the protein CASSSASSGNTIYF.

The CDR3 DNA reads as TGTGCCAGCTCACCCCCGGACAGATCTAACTATGGCTACACCTTC. As protein: CASSPPDRSNYGYTF. This chain connects TRBV18 to TRBJ1-2; TRBD1 is a possible D gene (6 bases). This CDR3 region has 15 residues. Germline V gene data show CDR1 as KGHSH and CDR2 as LQKENI. Trimming removed 3 bases from V and 0 bases from J, with 11 bases in between.

Concerning this clone itself: This sample also contains other DNA sequences that code for the same CDR3. The CDR3 DNA reads TGTGCCAGCAGCCGATCGTTGGGCGATAACTATGGCTACACCTTC. Residues: CASSRSLGDNYGYTF. The V call is TRBV28, the J call TRBJ1-2; D gene unclear. This CDR3 is built from 15 residues. V was trimmed by 6 bases and J by 1 base, leaving 15 bases between them. CDR1 is MDHEN and CDR2 is SYDVKM in the germline V gene.

The chain has TRBV18 and TRBJ1-2; 7 bases are a match to TRBD1. V shed 8 bases and J 5 bases; nucleotides not matched to a gene: 11. Germline CDR1 is KGHSH and CDR2 is LQKENI. The CDR3 loop spans 14 amino acids. The CDR3 reads CASRLTGQGYGYTF. The CDR3, as DNA: TGTGCCAGCCGACTGACAGGGCAGGGTTATGGCTACACCTTC.

This chain links TRBV12-3 or TRBV12-4 with TRBJ1-1, with TRBD1 matching 9 bases. V shed 6 bases, J shed 7 bases, and the junction held 6 bases outside the gene matches. The CDR3 extends over 13 amino acids. CDR3 residues: CASRRTGASEAFF. The CDR3 nucleotides read TGTGCCAGCAGAAGGACAGGGGCCAGTGAAGCTTTCTTT.

This clone has just a few counts. V usage is TRBV11-2 and J usage is TRBJ2-7; 9 bases are shared with TRBD2. V trimming: 2 bases; J trimming: 3 bases; junction bases outside the gene matches: 8. This CDR3 has 16 amino acids. Germline assignment: CDR1 SGHAT and CDR2 FQNNGV. The CDR3 reads CASSLLRLAANYEQYF. CDR3 in DNA: TGTGCCAGCAGCTTATTAAGACTAGCGGCAAACTACGAGCAGTACTTC.

This clone was seen just once. V usage is TRBV30 and J usage is TRBJ2-5; TRBD2 might be the D (5 bases). There are 13 residues in the CDR3. V lost 2 bases and J 2 bases, leaving 9 bases between the germline ends. From germline, CDR1 is GTSNPN and CDR2 SVGIG (reference sequence). CDR3 nucleotide sequence: TGTGCCTGGAGTCGGGGTCTACAAGAGACCCAGTACTTC. It translates to CAWSRGLQETQYF.

This sequence joins TRBV6-2 or TRBV6-3 and TRBJ1-5; TRBD1 is a possible D gene (6 bases). Germline V lookup: CDR1 MNHEY, CDR2 SVGEGT. V shed 0 bases and J shed 4 bases, with 16 bases lying between them. The CDR3 totals 17 residues. CDR3 DNA sequence: TGTGCCAGCAGTTACTCCCCAGACCCCAGGGGTAATCAGCCCCAGCATTTT. Encoded protein: CASSYSPDPRGNQPQHF.

The genes are TRBV5-6 and TRBJ2-6; 10 bases line up with TRBD1. Germline assignment: CDR1 SGHDT and CDR2 YYEEEE. CDR3 length: 18 residues. V lost 4 bases to trimming and J lost 4 bases; unmatched junction nucleotides: 11. The CDR3 sequence: CASSPGQGGVGGANVLTF. CDR3 bases: TGTGCCAGCAGCCCCGGACAGGGGGGTGTAGGGGGGGCCAACGTCCTGACTTTC.

This clone was detected only once. The V and J genes are TRBV5-4 and TRBJ1-4; D not resolved. Per the germline V gene, CDR1 is SGHNT and CDR2 is YYREEE (reference sequence). Trimming removed 2 bases from V and 7 bases from J, with 15 bases in between. The CDR3 is made up of 15 amino acids. The CDR3 spells CASSFYSHPSEKLFF. CDR3 DNA sequence: TGTGCCAGCAGCTTCTACAGCCACCCGAGTGAAAAACTGTTTTTT.

In its sample, this clone was seen a few times. This sequence joins TRBV6-2 or TRBV6-3 and TRBJ2-5; weak D call: TRBD2 (6 bases). The V and J ends lost 2 bases and 1 base respectively, with 26 bases between them. CDR3 length equals 20 residues. Germline V gene data show CDR1 as MNHEY and CDR2 as SVGEGT. CDR3 bases: TGTGCCAGCAGTTACCTCATAGAAAAGGGTAGCGGAAGGCCCCAAGAGACCCAGTACTTC. Translation gives CASSYLIEKGSGRPQETQYF.

The chain carries TRBV2 and TRBJ1-1; D is undetermined. Trimming took off 1 base at V and 3 bases at J, with 12 bases between the two ends. The CDR3 totals 15 residues. Germline loops: CDR1 SNHLY, CDR2 FYNNEI. CDR3 loop: CASSEDRVGYTEAFF. As DNA, the CDR3 is TGTGCCAGCAGTGAAGATCGGGTTGGGTACACTGAAGCTTTCTTT.